Presented here are 29 T cell receptor beta chains from one specimen sequenced in a study of shared clonotypes between healthy human individuals. In the naive CD8 group, cells lacked CD45RO and were positively selected for CCR7, so terminally differentiated effector memory CD45RA+ cells were left out. The data were produced by immunoSEQ multiplex PCR, yet TCRdb's version contains in-frame clones alone and is incomplete. The sample has hundreds of thousands of clones, over 90% seen once. The sequenced material came from naive CD8+ T cells sorted from blood. These TCRs come from a man aged 30 to 39 in good health.

The chain recombines TRBV18 with TRBJ2-1, with D uncertain. V was trimmed by 0 bases and J by 10 bases, leaving 7 bases between them. The length of the CDR3 is 12 residues. CDR1 is KGHSH and CDR2 is LQKENI in the germline V gene. Here the CDR3 DNA reads TGTGCCAGCTCACCACCGTCAGCCGAGCAGTTCTTC. As protein: CASSPPSAEQFF.

The chain links TRBV6-5 to TRBJ1-1, with D perhaps TRBD1 (6 bases). Germline values: CDR1 MNHEY, CDR2 SVGAGI. The CDR3 consists of 13 residues. V lost 4 bases, J lost 1 base, and 7 bases lay in between. DNA for the CDR3: TGTGCCAGCAGTTCAGGGGCGAACACTGAAGCTTTCTTT. This sequence encodes CASSSGANTEAFF.

This chain connects TRBV5-6 to TRBJ2-3; TRBD2 aligns across 12 bases. In germline, CDR1 is SGHDT, CDR2 YYEEEE. This CDR3 region has 17 residues. Losses at the gene ends were 4 bases for V and 2 bases for J; bases not matched to a gene: 8. CDR3 loop: CASSEGLAGRATDTQYF. The CDR3 coding sequence is TGTGCCAGCAGCGAAGGACTAGCGGGGAGAGCCACAGATACGCAGTATTTT.

The chain links TRBV30 to TRBJ2-2; 7 positions match TRBD1. The CDR3 totals 13 residues. The trim removed 3 bases at V and 7 bases at J, leaving 5 bases unmatched. Germline V lookup: CDR1 GTSNPN, CDR2 SVGIG (reference sequence). The CDR3 region is CAWSETGIGELFF. The CDR3 DNA sequence: TGTGCCTGGAGCGAGACAGGGATCGGGGAGCTGTTTTTT.

V is TRBV28 and J is TRBJ2-1; D unresolved. This CDR3 is built from 12 residues. Trimming took 6 bases from V and 8 from J, leaving 11 bases between them. Per germline, CDR1 MDHEN and CDR2 SYDVKM. CDR3 protein: CASSVVTDEQFF. In DNA form, the CDR3 reads TGTGCCAGCAGCGTCGTAACGGATGAGCAGTTCTTC. Using reference TRBV28 and TRBJ2-1 for the parts outside the CDR3, the full variable domain is DVKVTQSSRYLVKRTGEKVFLECVQDMDHENMFWYRQDPGLGLRLIYFSYDVKMKEKGDIPEGYSVSREKKERFSLILESASTNQTSMYLCASSVVTDEQFFGPGTRLTVL.

The chain has TRBV6-1 and TRBJ2-3; 8 positions match TRBD2. Trimming took 0 bases from V and 0 from J; bases not matched to a gene: 5. Germline CDR1 MNHNS, CDR2 SASEGT. The CDR3 totals 17 residues. The CDR3 spells CASSEAHGLASTDTQYF. The CDR3 DNA sequence: TGTGCCAGCAGTGAAGCGCATGGACTAGCTAGCACAGATACGCAGTATTTT.

V and J are TRBV4-3 and TRBJ1-5; D is undetermined. Trimming left V 1 base short and J 3 bases short, with 7 bases between. The CDR3 covers 14 residues. Germline V gives CDR1 LGHNA, CDR2 YSLEER. As DNA, the CDR3 is TGCGCCAGCAGCCAAGGCGCGTACAATCAGCCCCAGCATTTT. Translation gives CASSQGAYNQPQHF.

The rearrangement uses TRBV19 and TRBJ1-2; D is unclear. The CDR3 is 12 amino acids. V was shortened by 7 bases and J by 6 bases, with 12 bases between the two germline ends. Germline CDR1 and CDR2: LNHDA and SQIVND (reference sequence). The CDR3 spells CASNLAGDGYTF. The CDR3 DNA sequence: TGTGCCAGTAACCTGGCCGGAGATGGCTACACCTTC. The whole variable domain, remainder taken from reference TRBV19 and TRBJ1-2, is DGGITQSPKYLFRKEGQNVTLSCEQNLNHDAMYWYRQDPGQGLRLIYYSQIVNDFQKGDIAEGYSVSREKKESFPLTVTSAQKNPTAFYLCASNLAGDGYTFGSGTRLTVV.

The V call is TRBV6-5, the J call TRBJ1-2; D uncertain. Germline CDR1 reads MNHEY; CDR2 reads SVGAGI. The CDR3 is 15 amino acids. Between the trimmed V and J ends, which lost 7 bases and 3 bases, there was a span of 18 bases. The CDR3 DNA reads as TGTGCCAGCAAAATGAGGCCATCCCTCGACTATGGCTACACCTTC. It translates to CASKMRPSLDYGYTF.

The chain combines TRBV19 with TRBJ2-1; 11 positions agree with TRBD2. V trimming: 4 bases; J trimming: 3 bases; junction bases outside the gene matches: 8. CDR3 length equals 17 residues. Germline CDR1 LNHDA, CDR2 SQIVND (reference sequence). The CDR3 is CASSTLLAGDYYNEQFF. The DNA of the CDR3 is TGTGCCAGTAGTACTTTACTAGCGGGAGATTACTACAATGAGCAGTTCTTC.

The chain links TRBV2 to TRBJ1-1; D gene unclear. Per the germline V gene, CDR1 is SNHLY and CDR2 is FYNNEI. Deletions cut 7 bases from V and 1 base from J, with 4 bases between. The CDR3 consists of 11 residues. The CDR3 bases are TGTGCCAGCACAGGGAACACTGAAGCTTTCTTT. Translation gives CASTGNTEAFF. Full variable domain (missing parts from reference TRBV2 and TRBJ1-1): EPEVTQTPSHQVTQMGQEVILRCVPISNHLYFYWYRQILGQKVEFLVSFYNNEISEKSEIFDDQFSVERPDGSNFTLKIRSTKLEDSAMYFCASTGNTEAFFGQGTRLTVV.

The J gene is TRBJ2-5, the V gene TRBV7-2; 8 nucleotides line up with TRBD2. The CDR3 covers 14 residues. V dropped 4 bases and J dropped 5; count of bases not matched to a gene: 6. From germline, CDR1 is SGHTA and CDR2 FQGNSA. CDR3: CASSSGLADETQYF. Here the CDR3 DNA reads TGTGCCAGCAGCTCCGGACTAGCTGACGAGACCCAGTACTTC.

This clone was counted once. The genes are TRBV7-9 and TRBJ1-1; no clear D gene. The CDR3 is made up of 14 amino acids. The V gene's germline CDR1 is SEHNR and CDR2 FQNEAQ (reference sequence). V lost 1 base and J 4 bases, leaving 10 bases between the germline ends. The CDR3 region has the DNA TGTGCCAGCAGCTTAGAGGGCGCCATCACTGAAGCTTTCTTT. Residues: CASSLEGAITEAFF.

This clone was seen once. Different DNA sequences within this sample yield the same CDR3. The rearrangement joins TRBV5-4 to TRBJ2-2, with D maybe TRBD1 (5 bases). Trimming cost V 3 bases and J 6 bases, with 12 bases left between them. The CDR3 runs 14 residues. Germline V gene data show CDR1 as SGHNT and CDR2 as YYREEE (reference sequence). Here the CDR3 DNA reads TGTGCCAGCAGCTGGGGCGGTGGCGCCGGGGAGCTGTTTTTT. Translating gives CASSWGGGAGELFF.

The V gene is TRBV13, the J gene TRBJ2-1, with 8 positions matching TRBD2. CDR3 size: 16 residues. Germline CDR1 reads PRHDT; CDR2 reads FYEKMQ (reference sequence). V was clipped by 5 bases and J by 7 bases; unmatched bases: 13. The CDR3 region has the DNA TGTGCCAGCAGCGAGCGACTCGGCGGGAGGACAAATGAGCAGTTCTTC. This codes for CASSERLGGRTNEQFF.

The gene calls are TRBV30 and TRBJ1-5, with D unclear. The CDR3 has 13 amino acids. Germline CDR1 and CDR2: GTSNPN and SVGIG (reference sequence). Trimming took 1 base from V and 0 from J, leaving 4 bases between them. The CDR3 here is CAWSESSNQPQHF. CDR3 DNA: TGTGCCTGGAGTGAATCTAGCAATCAGCCCCAGCATTTT.

This clone has only a few counts. The chain has TRBV7-9 and TRBJ2-2; 10 bases are a match to TRBD2. Germline CDR1 reads SEHNR; CDR2 reads FQNEAQ (reference sequence). Trimming at V came to 8 bases and at J to 7 bases, leaving 7 bases not matched to a gene. The CDR3 contains 14 residues. The CDR3 sequence is CASELAGGGGELFF. For the CDR3, the DNA is TGTGCCAGCGAATTAGCGGGAGGTGGCGGGGAGCTGTTTTTT.

The chain couples TRBV7-9 to TRBJ1-4; D is uncertain. Trimming shortened V by 9 bases and J by 8 bases, and 19 bases separated the two germline ends. This CDR3 has 14 amino acids. Germline V gene data show CDR1 as SEHNR and CDR2 as FQNEAQ (reference sequence). CDR3 coding DNA: TGTGCCAGTACTCAATCCGCATCCGGCGAAAAACTGTTTTTT. Translation gives CASTQSASGEKLFF. The full variable domain, in which reference TRBV7-9 and TRBJ1-4 provide the parts outside the CDR3, is DTGVSQNPRHKITKRGQNVTFRCDPISEHNRLYWYRQTLGQGPEFLTYFQNEAQLEKSRLLSDRFSAERPKGSFSTLEIQRTEQGDSAMYLCASTQSASGEKLFFGSGTQLSVL.

CDR3 loop: CASSQSLGQASTGELFF. For the CDR3, the DNA is TGCGCCAGCAGCCAAAGTTTGGGACAGGCGTCGACCGGGGAGCTGTTTTTT. The chain has TRBV4-3 and TRBJ2-2; 8 positions agree with TRBD1. CDR1 is LGHNA and CDR2 is YSLEER in the germline V gene. This CDR3 is built from 17 residues. V dropped 2 bases and J dropped 5; count of bases not matched to a gene: 10.

This chain joins TRBV18 and TRBJ1-1, with 8 bases identical to TRBD1. V dropped 0 bases and J dropped 4; count of bases not matched to a gene: 7. The germline V gene encodes CDR1 KGHSH and CDR2 LQKENI. This CDR3 has 16 amino acids. In DNA, the CDR3 is TGTGCCAGCTCACCACCGGACAGGGTTCGGGGCACTGAAGCTTTCTTT. Amino acid sequence: CASSPPDRVRGTEAFF.

The chain combines TRBV12-2 with TRBJ2-7; TRBD2, the D gene given by the table, was not confirmed from the DNA. TRBV12-2 is a pseudogene. There are 16 residues in the CDR3. The CDR3 DNA follows: TGTGCAAGTCGCTTAGCGAGCCGCGGGAGCAGCGACGAGCAGTACTTC. Protein product: CASRLASRGSSDEQYF.

The V call is TRBV6-5, the J call TRBJ2-7, with D perhaps matching TRBD2 (5 bases). The CDR3 has 15 amino acids. Germline CDR1 MNHEY, CDR2 SVGAGI. V lost 4 bases and J 7 bases, leaving 20 bases between the germline ends. The CDR3 protein is CASSSNPDGILEQYF. Written as DNA, the CDR3 is TGTGCCAGCAGTTCCAATCCGGACGGGATTTTAGAGCAGTACTTC.

The chain joins TRBV5-6 to TRBJ2-3; 9 nucleotides agree with TRBD2. V lost 4 bases to trimming and J lost 3 bases; unmatched junction nucleotides: 6. CDR1 SGHDT and CDR2 YYEEEE come from the germline V gene. This CDR3 is built from 15 residues. The CDR3 loop reads CASSVAGVGTDTQYF. CDR3 in DNA: TGTGCCAGCAGCGTAGCGGGAGTGGGAACAGATACGCAGTATTTT.

CDR3 sequence reads: CASSQDLVFQGMQYF. CDR3 nucleotides: TGCGCCAGCAGCCAAGATTTGGTGTTTCAGGGTATGCAGTACTTC. V and J are TRBV4-1 and TRBJ2-7, with a possible D match to TRBD1 (5 bases). CDR1 MGHRA and CDR2 YSYEKL come from the germline V gene. The CDR3 extends over 15 amino acids. The ends were cut back, 0 bases at V and 9 bases at J, with 18 bases in the middle.

The chain employs TRBV7-2 and TRBJ2-3; TRBD1 is a possible D gene (6 bases). From germline, CDR1 is SGHTA and CDR2 FQGNSA. With 1 base removed from V and 5 bases from J, the gap between germline ends came to 13 bases. The CDR3 contains 15 residues. The CDR3 region has the DNA TGTGCCAGCAGCTTAGGGCAGGGGTTTCAAGATACGCAGTATTTT. Encoded protein: CASSLGQGFQDTQYF.

V usage is TRBV7-9 and J usage is TRBJ2-1; D is unclear. The CDR3 length is 14 residues. Germline V gives CDR1 SEHNR, CDR2 FQNEAQ (reference sequence). Trimming left V 1 base short and J 3 bases short, with 7 bases between. The CDR3 DNA reads as TGTGCCAGCAGCTTAGTGGGCCACTACAATGAGCAGTTCTTC. This sequence encodes CASSLVGHYNEQFF. Based on the CDR3 plus reference TRBV7-9 and TRBJ2-1, the full variable domain is DTGVSQNPRHKITKRGQNVTFRCDPISEHNRLYWYRQTLGQGPEFLTYFQNEAQLEKSRLLSDRFSAERPKGSFSTLEIQRTEQGDSAMYLCASSLVGHYNEQFFGPGTRLTVL.

The chain links TRBV11-3 to TRBJ2-7; TRBD1 might be the D (5 bases). Germline-derived CDR1 and CDR2 are SGHNT and YENEEA. There are 15 residues in the CDR3. The germline V and J ends were trimmed by 5 bases and 3 bases, with 17 bases remaining between them. The CDR3 DNA sequence: TGTGCCAGCAGCCACCAACAGGCGCCTTTCTACGAGCAGTACTTC. Translation gives CASSHQQAPFYEQYF.

This sequence joins TRBV5-8 and TRBJ2-5, with TRBD1 matching over 9 bases. CDR3 length equals 15 residues. The germline V gene has CDR1 SGHTS and CDR2 YDEGEE. Trimming removed 7 bases from V and 0 bases from J; junction bases left unmatched: 7. The CDR3 DNA is TGTGCCAGCTATCCCGGGACAGGGTACCAAGAGACCCAGTACTTC. Its translation is CASYPGTGYQETQYF.

The V call is TRBV29-1, the J call TRBJ1-1; D unclear. CDR3 length equals 12 residues. Trimming pared 8 bases from V and 0 bases from J, leaving 10 bases between. Per germline, CDR1 SQVTM and CDR2 ANQGSEA. CDR3 sequence (DNA): TGCAGCACAGACTTAATGAACACTGAAGCTTTCTTT. This sequence encodes CSTDLMNTEAFF. Supplemented by reference TRBV29-1 and TRBJ1-1, the full variable domain reads SAVISQKPSRDICQRGTSLTIQCQVDSQVTMMFWYRQQPGQSLTLIATANQGSEATYESGFVIDKFPISRPNLTFSTLTVSNMSPEDSSIYLCSTDLMNTEAFFGQGTRLTVV.